These T cell receptor beta chains were read from a single sample in a study of T cell changes during pregnancy in multiple sclerosis. Sequencing used immunoSEQ multiplex PCR; TCRdb keeps in-frame clones, though not all of them. This table has 40,000 to 60,000 clones, around 93% appearing once. The sample here was CD8+ T cells from peripheral blood mononuclear cells, taken after pregnancy. The receptors shown here come from a female donor with multiple sclerosis, enrolled in a pregnancy study. Each CDR3 is given with its conserved first and last residue. D genes are given only for firm matches. Clone size is given for some rows only: seen once, a few or many times, or a class if the clone is expanded.

-	TRBV13	-	TRBJ1-1	CASSLGGGQMNTEAFF	TGTGCCAGCAGCTTAGGAGGCGGACAGATGAACACTGAAGCTTTCTTT
-	TRBV30	-	TRBJ1-4	CAWMQGTNEKLFF	TGTGCCTGGATGCAGGGCACTAATGAAAAACTGTTTTTT
-	TRBV30	-	TRBJ1-2	CAWNTGLANYGYTF	TGTGCCTGGAACACAGGACTAGCTAACTATGGCTACACCTTC
-	TRBV27	-	TRBJ2-1	CASSSSPQMNYYNEQFF	TGTGCCAGCAGTTCATCCCCCCAGATGAACTACTACAATGAGCAGTTCTTC
-	TRBV7-2	-	TRBJ1-1	CASSLGGMNTEAFF	TGTGCCAGCAGCCTGGGGGGGATGAACACTGAAGCTTTCTTT
-	TRBV6-5	-	TRBJ1-2	CASISRATKSYGYTF	TGTGCCAGCATAAGCAGGGCCACGAAATCATATGGCTACACCTTC
-	TRBV2	once	TRBJ2-5	CASATGQETQYF	TGTGCCAGCGCTACCGGCCAAGAGACCCAGTACTTC
-	TRBV15	-	TRBJ2-2	CATSRVGGNTGELFF	TGTGCCACCAGCAGAGTAGGGGGGAACACCGGGGAGCTGTTTTTT
-	TRBV14	-	TRBJ1-1	CASSLGGNTEAFF	TGTGCCAGCAGCCTCGGGGGGAACACTGAAGCTTTCTTT
TRBD2	TRBV6-4	few	TRBJ2-3	CASSDSSGGATDTQYF	TGTGCCAGCAGTGACTCTAGCGGGGGGGCGACAGATACGCAGTATTTT
TRBD2	TRBV5-1	-	TRBJ2-3	CASSLALAGGPPDTQYF	TGCGCCAGCAGCTTGGCCTTAGCGGGGGGGCCCCCAGATACGCAGTATTTT
TRBD1	TRBV19	-	TRBJ2-1	CASSPEGQGALDEQFF	TGTGCCAGTAGTCCCGAAGGACAGGGGGCCCTAGATGAGCAGTTCTTC
-	TRBV6-5	-	TRBJ2-7	CASSYRGRHRLYEQYF	TGTGCCAGCAGTTACCGTGGGAGGCACAGGCTGTACGAGCAGTACTTC
-	TRBV27	-	TRBJ1-1	CASSLSYGGGTEAFF	TGTGCCAGCAGTTTATCGTACGGGGGGGGGACTGAAGCTTTCTTT
TRBD1	TRBV15	once	TRBJ1-5	CATSRDRGKSQPQHF	TGTGCCACCAGCAGAGACAGGGGGAAATCACAGCCCCAGCATTTT
-	TRBV7-9	-	TRBJ1-1	CASSPTGGLGTEAFF	TGTGCCAGCAGCCCAACTGGAGGTTTGGGCACTGAAGCTTTCTTT
-	TRBV5-6	-	TRBJ2-3	CASSLAAQAATDTQYF	TGTGCCAGCAGCTTGGCGGCCCAGGCCGCCACGGATACGCAGTATTTT
TRBD1	TRBV23-1	-	TRBJ2-1	CASSQFLRDRGSNEQFF	TGCGCCAGCAGTCAATTCCTCCGGGACAGGGGATCCAATGAGCAGTTCTTC
-	TRBV2	-	TRBJ1-2	CASTPTGNYGYTF	TGTGCCAGCACACCTACGGGTAACTATGGCTACACCTTC
-	TRBV19	-	TRBJ1-2	CASSIRGNYTF	TGTGCCAGTAGTATAAGGGGGAACTACACCTTC
-	TRBV2	-	TRBJ2-4	CAGESRGLSKNIQYF	TGTGCCGGAGAGTCCAGGGGCTTGTCCAAAAACATTCAGTACTTC
TRBD1	TRBV9	-	TRBJ1-1	CASSVGGQPNTEAFF	TGTGCCAGCAGCGTAGGGGGACAGCCGAACACTGAAGCTTTCTTT
TRBD2	TRBV6-4	-	TRBJ2-3	CASSGTSGGTDTQYF	TGTGCCAGCAGTGGGACTAGCGGGGGCACAGATACGCAGTATTTT
TRBD1	TRBV5-4	few	TRBJ1-1	CASSAGTGYTEAFF	TGTGCCAGCAGCGCCGGGACAGGGTACACTGAAGCTTTCTTT